This passage covers 27 T cell receptor beta chains from one sample sequenced in a study of cytomegalovirus exposure and HLA in healthy donors. Sequenced by immunoSEQ multiplex PCR; TCRdb stores in-frame clones only, minus some. The sample records 120,000 or so clones, roughly nine tenths being singletons. Material for sequencing was PBMCs. These receptors were collected from a woman aged 18-29 years in good health and CMV-seronegative.

The CDR3 DNA reads TGCGCCAGCAGCCAAGATTCCCTAATTCGCTCCTACAATGAGCAGTTCTTC. Translating gives CASSQDSLIRSYNEQFF. The rearrangement links TRBV4-1 to TRBJ2-1, with D uncertain. V was pared by 0 bases and J by 0 bases, with 12 bases between. The germline V gene encodes CDR1 MGHRA and CDR2 YSYEKL. The CDR3 runs 17 residues.

This clone was counted a single time. V is TRBV7-9 and J is TRBJ1-1; 8 bases map to TRBD1. The junction had 5 bases not matched to a gene; V was cut back by 10 bases and J by 4 bases. The germline V gene encodes CDR1 SEHNR and CDR2 FQNEAQ (reference sequence). The CDR3 sequence is 12 residues long. CDR3 protein: CAMEQGGTEAFF. The DNA of the CDR3 is TGTGCCATGGAACAGGGGGGCACTGAAGCTTTCTTT.

This clone has ten or more counts. The V and J genes are TRBV6-1 and TRBJ1-5; 7 bases agree with TRBD1. V lost 4 bases and J lost 14; bases outside the gene matches: 20. The germline V gene has CDR1 MNHNS and CDR2 SASEGT. CDR3 length equals 16 residues. The CDR3 here is CASSGIRDSGGSAKHF. In DNA form, the CDR3 reads TGTGCCAGCAGTGGGATCCGGGACAGCGGAGGGTCAGCCAAGCATTTT.

Regarding this clone: Other DNA sequences in this specimen translate into the identical CDR3. The gene calls are TRBV30 and TRBJ2-5; TRBD1 agrees at 10 bases. CDR3 length equals 13 residues. V was clipped by 1 base and J by 5 bases; unmatched bases: 1. Germline CDR1 reads GTSNPN; CDR2 reads SVGIG (reference sequence). The CDR3 reads CAWSGGQGETQYF. CDR3 nucleotides: TGTGCCTGGAGTGGGGGACAGGGGGAGACCCAGTACTTC.

The V and J genes are TRBV2 and TRBJ2-2; D is perhaps TRBD1 (5 bases). The V end lost 4 bases, the J end lost 3 bases, and 9 bases lay between the germline ends. The CDR3 covers 14 residues. Germline V gene data show CDR1 as SNHLY and CDR2 as FYNNEI. CDR3: CASSVQGDTGELFF. The CDR3 region has the DNA TGTGCCAGCAGTGTTCAGGGTGACACCGGGGAGCTGTTTTTT.

In DNA form, the CDR3 reads TGTGCCAGCAGCTCACGACAGGGCGAGCAGTACTTC. Encoded protein: CASSSRQGEQYF. V is TRBV6-5 and J is TRBJ2-7; 7 nucleotides line up with TRBD1. The CDR3 runs 12 residues. Germline V gene data show CDR1 as MNHEY and CDR2 as SVGAGI. With 6 bases clipped from V and 6 bases from J, the junction kept 5 bases outside the gene matches.

The chain joins TRBV6-5 to TRBJ2-4; TRBD2 might be the D (5 bases). Looked up from germline, CDR1 is MNHEY and CDR2 is SVGAGI. The length of the CDR3 is 13 residues. Trimming took off 2 bases at V and 9 bases at J, with 11 bases between the two ends. The CDR3 region is CASSYESAAIQYF. DNA for the CDR3: TGTGCCAGCAGTTACGAGTCAGCGGCCATTCAGTACTTC.

The V and J genes are TRBV4-2 and TRBJ2-4; no clear D gene. The V end lost 0 bases, the J end lost 0 bases, and 9 bases lay between the germline ends. Germline loops: CDR1 LGHNA, CDR2 YNFKEQ. CDR3 size: 16 residues. CDR3 amino acids: CASSQDVLLAKNIQYF. As DNA, the CDR3 is TGTGCCAGCAGCCAAGATGTTCTCCTAGCCAAAAACATTCAGTACTTC.

A word on this clone: In the same sample, other DNA sequences code for this CDR3. The chain couples TRBV28 to TRBJ1-3; the match to TRBD1 covers 7 bases. Trimming at V came to 6 bases and at J to 0 bases, leaving 2 bases not matched to a gene. This CDR3 comprises 14 residues. The germline gives CDR1 MDHEN, CDR2 SYDVKM. Here the CDR3 reads CASSRQGSGNTIYF. In DNA, the CDR3 is TGTGCCAGCAGCCGACAGGGCTCTGGAAACACCATATATTTT.

V gene TRBV6-5 combines with J gene TRBJ1-2; 9 bases match TRBD1. Trimming cost V 2 bases and J 2 bases; bases outside gene matches: 0. Germline assignment: CDR1 MNHEY and CDR2 SVGAGI. This CDR3 is 14 amino acids long. DNA for the CDR3: TGTGCCAGCAGTTACGACAGGGGGAACTATGGCTACACCTTC. Amino acids: CASSYDRGNYGYTF.

This sequence joins TRBV28 and TRBJ2-4; 11 nucleotides agree with TRBD2. This CDR3 contains 24 residues. The germline CDR1 and CDR2 sequences are MDHEN and SYDVKM. V dropped 7 bases and J dropped 0; count of bases not matched to a gene: 29. The CDR3 loop is CASTARVGGLAAKGKLIAKNIQYF. CDR3 bases: TGTGCCAGCACGGCGCGAGTTGGGGGACTAGCGGCTAAGGGGAAACTTATAGCCAAAAACATTCAGTACTTC.

Written as DNA, the CDR3 is TGTGCCAGCGGAGACGGCTACGAGCAGTACTTC. Its translation: CASGDGYEQYF. The genes are TRBV28 and TRBJ2-7; D not certain. V lost 8 bases to trimming and J lost 3 bases, with 8 bases between them. The germline gives CDR1 MDHEN, CDR2 SYDVKM. CDR3 size: 11 residues.

The chain's CDR3 is CASSSPGRVETQYF. The CDR3 DNA is TGTGCCAGCAGTTCCCCCGGGAGGGTGGAGACCCAGTACTTC. This chain uses TRBV27 with TRBJ2-5, with 8 bases fitting TRBD2. CDR3 length: 14 residues. Germline CDR1 reads MNHEY; CDR2 reads SMNVEV (reference sequence). The V and J ends lost 4 bases and 5 bases, in that order; junction bases with no gene match: 6.

This clone has only a few counts. The chain combines TRBV6-1 with TRBJ2-7, with D possibly TRBD1 on 5 matching bases. Germline V gives CDR1 MNHNS, CDR2 SASEGT. This CDR3 contains 14 residues. Deletions cut 10 bases from V and 0 bases from J, with 16 bases between. CDR3 protein: CATRQGHPSYEQYV. In nucleotides, the CDR3 is TGTGCCACCCGGCAAGGACACCCCTCCTACGAGCAGTACGTC.

V usage is TRBV2 and J usage is TRBJ2-5, with 7 bases matching TRBD2. Germline CDR1 and CDR2: SNHLY and FYNNEI. The CDR3 runs to 12 residues. With V trimmed by 8 bases and J by 5 bases, 5 bases remained unmatched. CDR3 DNA sequence: TGTGCCAGCGGCGGGAGCAGGGAGACCCAGTACTTC. Translating it yields CASGGSRETQYF.

This sequence joins TRBV27 and TRBJ2-7; 8 bases are a match to TRBD1. Germline trimming cut 7 bases from V and 4 bases from J; bases unmatched to any gene: 9. The germline gives CDR1 MNHEY, CDR2 SMNVEV (reference sequence). This CDR3 comprises 14 residues. The DNA for the CDR3 is TGTGCCAGCATGAGTGGGCAGGGGGCATACGAGCAGTACTTC. It codes for CASMSGQGAYEQYF.

This chain connects TRBV25-1 to TRBJ2-2; D call uncertain. V was trimmed by 3 bases and J by 4 bases, leaving 9 bases between them. Germline CDR1 and CDR2: MGHDK and SYGVNS. The CDR3 is made up of 14 amino acids. The CDR3 spells CASSDPQVTGELFF. For the CDR3, the DNA is TGTGCCAGCAGTGATCCCCAGGTCACCGGGGAGCTGTTTTTT.

In this sample, this clone turned up a few times. The rearrangement joins TRBV6-1 to TRBJ2-1; D ambiguous. Germline V gives CDR1 MNHNS, CDR2 SASEGT. Trimming left V 1 base short and J 3 bases short, with 4 bases between. This CDR3 comprises 13 residues. The CDR3: CASSEDSYNEQFF. CDR3 DNA sequence: TGTGCCAGCAGTGAAGACAGCTACAATGAGCAGTTCTTC.

As to this clone: Additional DNA sequences in this sample encode the identical CDR3. The J gene is TRBJ1-5, the V gene TRBV5-1; 7 bases align to TRBD1. The trim removed 1 base at V and 2 bases at J, leaving 0 bases unmatched. The germline gives CDR1 SGHRS, CDR2 YFSETQ. The CDR3 has 14 residues. In DNA form, the CDR3 reads TGCGCCAGCAGCTTGACAGGGGGCAATCAGCCCCAGCATTTT. The encoded protein is CASSLTGGNQPQHF.

The chain's CDR3 is CASSYDRTGGYEQYF. In DNA, the CDR3 is TGTGCCAGCAGTTACGATCGGACAGGGGGCTACGAGCAGTACTTC. The J gene is TRBJ2-7, the V gene TRBV6-6; 10 bases line up with TRBD1. The CDR3 is 15 amino acids. V gave up 2 bases and J gave up 3 bases; unmatched junction bases: 4. Per the germline V gene, CDR1 is MNHNY and CDR2 is SVGAGI (reference sequence).

The chain has TRBV21-1 and TRBJ2-7; whether TRBD1, the table's D call, matches the DNA was not checked. TRBV21-1 is described as a pseudogene. CDR3 length: 14 amino acids. The CDR3: CASSTQDRVYEQYV. The CDR3 nucleotides read TGTGCCAGCAGTACCCAGGACAGGGTATACGAGCAGTACGTC.

The chain has TRBV9 and TRBJ1-3; 9 bases align to TRBD1. Germline CDR1 is SGDLS and CDR2 is YYNGEE. The length of the CDR3 is 19 residues. Losses at the gene ends were 4 bases for V and 7 bases for J; bases not matched to a gene: 21. The CDR3 here is CASSKKMPPGQGTENTIYF. CDR3 bases: TGTGCCAGCAGCAAAAAGATGCCCCCAGGACAGGGGACAGAGAACACCATATATTTT.

This chain uses TRBV5-6 with TRBJ2-1; 10 bases match TRBD2. The CDR3 consists of 17 residues. In germline, CDR1 is SGHDT, CDR2 YYEEEE. Trimming cost V 4 bases and J 4 bases; bases outside gene matches: 11. This CDR3 is CASSPYPGTSVYNEQFF. DNA of the CDR3: TGTGCCAGCAGCCCCTACCCCGGGACTAGCGTTTACAATGAGCAGTTCTTC. Drawing the rest from reference TRBV5-6 and TRBJ2-1, the complete variable domain is DAGVTQSPTHLIKTRGQQVTLRCSPKSGHDTVSWYQQALGQGPQFIFQYYEEEERQRGNFPDRFSGHQFPNYSSELNVNALLLGDSALYLCASSPYPGTSVYNEQFFGPGTRLTVL.

The rearrangement links TRBV7-8 to TRBJ2-3; TRBD2 matches 8 bases. This CDR3 comprises 17 residues. With 5 bases clipped from V and 5 bases from J, the junction kept 15 bases outside the gene matches. Germline CDR1 is SGHVS and CDR2 is FQNEAQ. CDR3 nucleotide sequence: TGTGCCAGCAGCCGGGGCGGCGGGAGGAGGGCACAAGATACGCAGTATTTT. This gives the protein CASSRGGGRRAQDTQYF. The full variable domain, in which reference TRBV7-8 and TRBJ2-3 provide the parts outside the CDR3, is GAGVSQSPRYKVAKRGQDVALRCDPISGHVSLFWYQQALGQGPEFLTYFQNEAQLDKSGLPSDRFFAERPEGSVSTLKIQRTQQEDSAVYLCASSRGGGRRAQDTQYFGPGTRLTVL.

The chain joins TRBV4-1 to TRBJ2-5; 9 nucleotides line up with TRBD1. Germline assignment: CDR1 MGHRA and CDR2 YSYEKL. V was pared by 0 bases and J by 1 base, with 9 bases of the junction left unmatched. This CDR3 contains 18 residues. The CDR3 sequence: CASSQENDRGEFQETQYF. In DNA, the CDR3 is TGCGCCAGCAGCCAAGAGAACGACAGGGGGGAGTTCCAAGAGACCCAGTACTTC.

This chain joins TRBV2 and TRBJ2-4; 7 nucleotides align to TRBD1. V lost 6 bases, J lost 9 bases, and 8 bases stayed unmatched. The CDR3 loop spans 13 amino acids. Germline V lookup: CDR1 SNHLY, CDR2 FYNNEI. This chain's CDR3 is CASRLTGLGIQYF. The CDR3 nucleotides are TGTGCCAGCAGATTGACAGGGCTTGGCATTCAGTACTTC.

This chain joins TRBV5-1 and TRBJ1-2; D gene ambiguous. The CDR3 is made up of 14 amino acids. Germline lookup yields CDR1 SGHRS and CDR2 YFSETQ. V was pared by 0 bases and J by 5 bases, with 11 bases between. CDR3 bases: TGCGCCAGCAGCTTGGCCGAGGAAGATTATGGCTACACCTTC. Protein sequence: CASSLAEEDYGYTF.